These 15 T cell receptor beta chains came from one sample sequenced in a study of shared clonotypes between healthy human individuals. Assay: immunoSEQ multiplex PCR; the TCRdb copy retains only in-frame clones and omits some. The sample includes some 2,400,000 clones, approximately 95% of them seen just once. Source material: naive CD4+ T cells sorted from blood. Subset of the sample: CD45RA+ positively selected. Receptors were obtained from a man aged 18 to 35 in good health.

V is TRBV6-1 and J is TRBJ2-3; no clear D gene. Germline V gene data show CDR1 as MNHNS and CDR2 as SASEGT. The CDR3 contains 16 residues. V was trimmed by 3 bases and J by 2 bases, leaving 15 bases between them. DNA of the CDR3: TGTGCCAGCAGTGATGTCCCCGCGCGAGTCACAGATACGCAGTATTTT. Amino acids: CASSDVPARVTDTQYF.

The rearrangement uses TRBV6-1 and TRBJ2-3; no clear D. Germline lookup yields CDR1 MNHNS and CDR2 SASEGT. V lost 3 bases and J lost 7, with 2 bases in between. The CDR3 loop spans 10 amino acids. DNA of the CDR3: TGTGCCAGCAGTGAGTATACGCAGTATTTT. It encodes CASSEYTQYF.

This chain links TRBV27 with TRBJ2-2; D is ambiguous. The CDR3 runs 14 residues. Germline CDR1 MNHEY, CDR2 SMNVEV (reference sequence). The germline V and J ends were trimmed by 11 bases and 6 bases, with 19 bases remaining between them. CDR3 protein: CASPLGCPPGELFF. The CDR3 region has the DNA TGTGCCTCCCCTCTGGGGTGCCCACCCGGGGAGCTGTTTTTT.

This clone has just a few counts. V usage is TRBV2 and J usage is TRBJ1-6; D remains unclear. There are 11 residues in the CDR3. Germline lookup yields CDR1 SNHLY and CDR2 FYNNEI. With 7 bases removed from V and 7 bases from J, the gap between germline ends came to 5 bases. The CDR3 nucleotides are TGTGCCAGCACTTCGAATTCACCCCTCCACTTT. As protein: CASTSNSPLHF. Variable domain in full (rest from reference TRBV2 and TRBJ1-6): EPEVTQTPSHQVTQMGQEVILRCVPISNHLYFYWYRQILGQKVEFLVSFYNNEISEKSEIFDDQFSVERPDGSNFTLKIRSTKLEDSAMYFCASTSNSPLHFGNGTRLTVT.

The chain uses TRBV11-2 and TRBJ2-4, with 9 bases identical to TRBD1. The germline V gene encodes CDR1 SGHAT and CDR2 FQNNGV. J was trimmed by 8 bases and V by 2 bases; bases with no gene match: 7. The CDR3 has 15 residues. The CDR3 DNA follows: TGTGCCAGCAGCTTATCACCGGACAGGGGACACATTCAGTACTTC. This codes for CASSLSPDRGHIQYF.

V is TRBV10-2 and J is TRBJ1-4; 10 bases map to TRBD1. Germline V gene data show CDR1 as WSHSY and CDR2 as SAAADI. The CDR3 has 14 amino acids. The V segment lost 5 bases and the J segment 7 bases; nucleotides outside the gene matches: 4. CDR3 nucleotide sequence: TGCGCCAGCAGTAGGGACAGGGGAACTGAAAAACTGTTTTTT. Its translation: CASSRDRGTEKLFF.

This rearrangement joins TRBV30 to TRBJ2-5, with D uncertain. The CDR3 sequence is 15 residues long. V shed 0 bases and J shed 4 bases, with 15 bases lying between them. CDR1 is GTSNPN, CDR2 SVGIG, per germline (reference sequence). CDR3 DNA sequence: TGTGCCTGGAGTGTACTCCGTGGTTTGGCAGAGACCCAGTACTTC. This translates into CAWSVLRGLAETQYF.

The gene calls are TRBV2 and TRBJ2-3; no clear D. The length of the CDR3 is 17 residues. Germline V gives CDR1 SNHLY, CDR2 FYNNEI. V was clipped by 7 bases and J by 0 bases, with 20 bases between them. This CDR3 reads CASTTTRRPSSTDTQYF. CDR3 DNA sequence: TGTGCCAGCACCACCACCCGGCGGCCCTCGAGCACAGATACGCAGTATTTT.

V gene TRBV7-9 combines with J gene TRBJ2-1; D could derive from TRBD1 or TRBD2 (8 bases each). Germline V gene data show CDR1 as SEHNR and CDR2 as FQNEAQ (reference sequence). V was trimmed by 3 bases and J by 2 bases, leaving 14 bases between them. The CDR3 is 16 residues long. The CDR3 spells CASSLLAGQAYNEQFF. In DNA form, the CDR3 reads TGTGCCAGCAGCTTGTTAGCGGGACAGGCCTACAATGAGCAGTTCTTC.

The chain is built from TRBV11-2 and TRBJ2-5; 10 bases fit TRBD2. CDR1 SGHAT and CDR2 FQNNGV come from the germline V gene. CDR3 length equals 15 residues. V shed 3 bases and J 1 base; nucleotides not matched to a gene: 2. The CDR3 coding sequence is TGTGCCAGCAGCTTCCGGACTAGCGGCCAAGAGACCCAGTACTTC. It is translated as CASSFRTSGQETQYF.

The rearrangement links TRBV30 to TRBJ1-2; 7 positions match TRBD1. Trimming cost V 4 bases and J 7 bases; bases outside gene matches: 6. Germline CDR1 and CDR2: GTSNPN and SVGIG (reference sequence). This CDR3 has 12 amino acids. CDR3 sequence reads: CAWTQGNPGYTF. CDR3 nucleotides: TGTGCCTGGACACAGGGGAATCCTGGCTACACCTTC. Full variable domain (outside the CDR3, taken from reference TRBV30 and TRBJ1-2): SQTIHQWPATLVQPVGSPLSLECTVEGTSNPNLYWYRQAAGRGLQLLFYSVGIGQISSEVPQNLSASRPQDRQFILSSKKLLLSDSGFYLCAWTQGNPGYTFGSGTRLTVV.

The chain carries TRBV18 and TRBJ1-2; TRBD1 is a possible D gene (6 bases). Trimming cost V 3 bases and J 7 bases, with 15 bases left between them. Looked up from germline, CDR1 is KGHSH and CDR2 is LQKENI. This CDR3 is 14 amino acids long. For the CDR3, the DNA is TGTGCCAGCTCACCGAATGGGCAGGGGAGTGGCTACACCTTC. Translation: CASSPNGQGSGYTF.

This clone was counted a single time. The chain has TRBV25-1 and TRBJ2-6; D is ambiguous. The CDR3 spans 15 residues. Germline-derived CDR1 and CDR2 are MGHDK and SYGVNS. The ends were cut back, 2 bases at V and 0 bases at J, with 5 bases in the middle. DNA of the CDR3: TGTGCCAGCAGTGAACGGCTCTCTGGGGCCAACGTCCTGACTTTC. Its protein product is CASSERLSGANVLTF.

The chain combines TRBV28 with TRBJ1-4; no reliable D call. Germline-derived CDR1 and CDR2 are MDHEN and SYDVKM. Trimming removed 10 bases at V and 6 bases at J, with 18 bases between. CDR3 size: 14 residues. The CDR3 here is CATLPAEYDEKLFF. Written as DNA, the CDR3 is TGTGCCACGCTACCCGCTGAGTATGATGAAAAACTGTTTTTT. The variable domain in full, completed from reference TRBV28 and TRBJ1-4, reads DVKVTQSSRYLVKRTGEKVFLECVQDMDHENMFWYRQDPGLGLRLIYFSYDVKMKEKGDIPEGYSVSREKKERFSLILESASTNQTSMYLCATLPAEYDEKLFFGSGTQLSVL.

This clone was found once. The chain has TRBV28 and TRBJ2-1, with TRBD1 identical over 8 bases. Trimming at V came to 7 bases and at J to 0 bases, leaving 11 bases not matched to a gene. CDR1 and CDR2 from the germline V gene are MDHEN and SYDVKM. This CDR3 has 17 amino acids. CDR3: CASISLLGQASYNEQFF. DNA for the CDR3: TGTGCCAGCATTAGTCTTCTGGGACAGGCCTCCTACAATGAGCAGTTCTTC.